This section outlines one T cell receptor (beta chain) sequence together with its context. The sample holds many counts of this clonotype. Its antigen target is currently unknown. No base quality values were provided; no much bigger clone lies one nucleotide off. TCR beta CDR3 regions were amplified from RNA transcripts for repertoire sequencing. A first-round RT-PCR used HTBI primers with the Qiagen OneStep RT-PCR kit, followed by a second-round multiplex PCR, size selection and purification. Sequencing of the libraries was carried out on an Illumina HiSeq2000 in paired-end mode with 100 bp reads. Turning to the authors' computational methods: SOAPnuke was used to process the reads, throwing out any read that had adapters, had uncalled bases, had a mean Phred below 15, or lacked an exact constant-primer or identifier match. COPE v1.2.5 was used to merge high-quality paired reads. Clonotypes were defined as unique nucleotide sequences and were aligned to IMGT TRB V, D and J references using MiTCR v1.1. Analysis was restricted to V-J combinations with a frequency above 0.0001, which covered 98% to 99.2% of repertoires. For each V-J combination, a TCR clonal expansion and chaos score was defined as the ratio of F50 clonal expansion to chaos observed in the TCRdist matrix. Welch's t-statistics and random forest were used to narrow the features down to around 12 V-J combinations, which were then fed into a naive Bayes classifier. The similarity between thyroid and blood repertoires was quantified using the Morisita-Horn index. In-frame beta chains were kept once TCRdb had trimmed the public reads at Q25 with fastp and called clones with MiXCR. Rows matching on CDR3 protein sequence are summarized as one entry with the most common DNA and genes. In this record, the V and J calls reflect TCRdb's handling and not the investigators' own analysis. In all, the sample holds hundreds of thousands of distinct CDR3 sequences, and roughly two fifths of those were seen once. About 3.3% of the sample is held by the ten biggest clonotypes.

The data derive from a study of Graves' ophthalmopathy and Graves' hyperthyroidism (dated by TCRdb to the late 2010s). Background for the entire study: Peripheral blood was collected at initial diagnosis, before any treatment. The study used signatures of the TCR beta repertoire to tell Graves' ophthalmopathy apart from Graves' hyperthyroidism and to predict which patients would progress to ophthalmopathy. In total, some 140 blood samples were TCR-sequenced: 43 ophthalmopathy, approximately 80 hyperthyroidism and 17 hyperthyroidism-to-ophthalmopathy patients. A discovery set of 95 to 100 patients (43 ophthalmopathy, 55 to 60 stable hyperthyroidism) was enrolled to explore V-J signatures distinguishing ophthalmopathy from hyperthyroidism. An independent validation cohort comprised 18 hyperthyroidism patients and 15 to 17 patients who later progressed from hyperthyroidism to ophthalmopathy. In roughly six hyperthyroidism patients, the T-cell repertoire of thyroid tissue was compared with the T-cell repertoire of blood. Following sampling, methimazole starting at 30 mg daily was administered to hyperthyroidism patients, and high-dose intravenous methylprednisolone was administered to ophthalmopathy patients.

Ophthalmopathy patients had moderately to severely active disease, Clinical Activity Score of at least 3, NOSPECS grade of at least 4, and disease duration under 3 months. Anyone with other autoimmune diseases, uncontrolled infections, pregnancy or lactation was excluded from the study. Diagnosis was based on clinical symptoms, serum thyroxine, TRAb, thyroid ultrasound and orbital computed tomography. Ficoll-Paque density gradient centrifugation was used to isolate PBMCs from around 9.1 ml of fresh peripheral blood. Total RNA was extracted using Trizol reagent, and RNA quality was checked on an Agilent 2100 Bioanalyzer. General conclusions and limits of the study: No statistical method was used to predetermine the sample size, and group allocation was not hidden from the investigators. Most expanded thyroid clonotypes with a frequency above 0.001 also appeared in blood, which suggests that blood repertoires may reflect the immune response in the thyroid. Ophthalmopathy was separated from stable hyperthyroidism by the 13-signature model with roughly 88% sensitivity and 81% to 84% specificity in cross-validation and with 80%/75% in the test set. In validation, the model predicted ophthalmopathy progression with 70.59% sensitivity and 72.22% specificity; eleven to twelve predicted patients were CT-confirmed with GO in a median of about 6.1 months.

V lost 7 bases and J lost 0 bases; the stretch between them is 7 bases long. Reading the germline V gene gives CDR1 SNHLY and CDR2 FYNNEI. Reading from cysteine to phenylalanine, the CDR3 counts 14 amino acids. Just CDR3 DNA is preserved here, 42 bases in frame from base 1. This receptor was taken from an adult man with Graves' ophthalmopathy. The chain employs TRBV2 and TRBJ2-6, with no reliable assignment of the D segment. Source material: peripheral blood. The CDR3 corresponds to CASKGSSGANVLTF. The nucleotide sequence is TGTGCCAGCAAGGGTAGCTCTGGGGCCAACGTCCTGACTTTC.